This T cell receptor (beta chain) was identified during a study of Tregs in tolerant kidney transplant recipients. Across the whole study: Related graft donors supplied nonmyeloablative bone marrow transplants, and mixed chimerism was transient.

Remarks on this clone: Antigen unknown.

CDR1 is MDHEN and CDR2 is SYDVKM in the germline V gene. The germline V and J ends were trimmed by 6 bases and 1 base, with 12 bases remaining between them. The CDR3 consists of 14 residues. TCRdb's copy holds only in-frame clones and misses some; the assay was immunoSEQ multiplex PCR. The repertoire consists of about 3,900 clones, with approximately 83% occurring once and the leading ten covering approximately 1.6%. Study-wide points: Changing PCR primers prevented nucleotide comparison between some patients' samples.

V usage is TRBV28 and J usage is TRBJ2-5, with D perhaps matching TRBD1 (6 bases). Sequencing used Tregs from blood, obtained before the transplant. This TCR was sampled from a human donor who received a combined kidney and bone marrow transplant. As DNA, the CDR3 is TGTGCCAGCAGCCCAGGGGTCAGCCAAGAGACCCAGTACTTC. This codes for CASSPGVSQETQYF. The full variable domain, its missing parts supplied by reference TRBV28 and TRBJ2-5, is DVKVTQSSRYLVKRTGEKVFLECVQDMDHENMFWYRQDPGLGLRLIYFSYDVKMKEKGDIPEGYSVSREKKERFSLILESASTNQTSMYLCASSPGVSQETQYFGPGTRLLVL.